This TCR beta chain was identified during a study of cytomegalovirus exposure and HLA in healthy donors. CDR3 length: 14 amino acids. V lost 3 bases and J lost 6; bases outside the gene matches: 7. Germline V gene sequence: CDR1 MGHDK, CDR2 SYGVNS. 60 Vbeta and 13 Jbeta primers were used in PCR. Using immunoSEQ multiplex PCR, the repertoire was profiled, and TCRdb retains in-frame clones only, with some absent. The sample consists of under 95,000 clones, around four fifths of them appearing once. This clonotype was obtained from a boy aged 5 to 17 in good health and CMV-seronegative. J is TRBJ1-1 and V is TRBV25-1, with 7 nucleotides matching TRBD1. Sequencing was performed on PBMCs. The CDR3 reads CASSEAGGLAEAFF. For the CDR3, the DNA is TGTGCCAGCAGTGAGGCAGGGGGTTTGGCTGAAGCTTTCTTT. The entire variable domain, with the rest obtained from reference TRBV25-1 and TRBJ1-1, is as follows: EADIYQTPRYLVIGTGKKITLECSQTMGHDKMYWYQQDPGMELHLIHYSYGVNSTEKGDLSSESTVSRIRTEHFPLTLESARPSHTSQYLCASSEAGGLAEAFFGQGTRLTVV.